Reported below is one T cell receptor (beta chain). The sample holds other DNA sequences that translate to the same CDR3. The sample originates from a study of shared clonotypes between healthy human individuals. Trimming cost V 1 base and J 1 base; bases outside gene matches: 6. Germline V CDR1 and CDR2: SEHNR, FQNEAQ (reference sequence). The CDR3 has 16 residues. TCRdb's table, derived via immunoSEQ multiplex PCR, lists solely in-frame clones and lacks some. Of 2 million to 3 million clones detected, roughly 93% appear once; the ten largest clones hold about 0.38%. This sequence originates from a man aged 18 to 29 in good health. Some clones in this sample may be carry-over from other donors' samples. This chain uses TRBV7-9 with TRBJ2-7; TRBD2 aligns across 8 bases. Sequences were obtained from naive CD4+ T cells from PBMCs. Subset denoted: CD45RA+ positively selected. This chain's CDR3 is CASSLVRASGSYEQYF. The CDR3 DNA reads TGTGCCAGCAGCTTAGTTAGGGCTAGCGGGTCCTACGAGCAGTACTTC.